This T cell receptor (beta chain) was profiled in a study of blood T cell repertoires in COVID-19. This clone occurred once. The V end was cut by 3 bases, the J end by 7 bases, with 16 bases between. CDR1 is MGHRA, CDR2 YSYEKL, per germline. The CDR3 contains 14 residues. The protocol was immunoSEQ multiplex PCR, while the TCRdb copy is restricted to in-frame clones and leaves out a portion. The sample has over 200,000 clones, 70% to 90% seen once. The receptor's source is a human donor in a cohort sampled during active COVID-19. The sample was peripheral blood. This chain connects TRBV4-1 to TRBJ2-7; tentative D call: TRBD2 (6 bases). In DNA form, the CDR3 reads TGCGCCAGCAGCCAGGGACTGCTGACTTGGGAGCAGTACTTC. This codes for CASSQGLLTWEQYF.